The 27 T cell receptor beta chains reported below all come from one sample, sequenced in a study of MAIT cells during Salmonella Paratyphi A infection. Findings and limits, study-wide: MAIT cell TRBV usage was oligoclonal, favouring TRBV20 and TRBV6, and apparently unchanged by infection.

No antigen is known for these receptors. The time point: before S. Paratyphi A challenge (baseline). Flow cytometry identified and sorted MAIT cells as Valpha7.2+ CD161+ T cells. One entry per CDR3 protein, called by TCRdb with MiXCR from the 5' RACE reads. This table holds about 1,300 distinct CDR3 sequences, 52% found once. The material sequenced was MAIT cells from blood, taken at the first sampling point of the challenge study. These TCRs come from a person between 18 and 75 years old who was deliberately infected with Salmonella Paratyphi A in a paratyphoid fever challenge study.

The CDR3 reads CASSDSGTGGSEQYF. The CDR3 region has the DNA TGTGCCAGCAGTGACTCGGGCACCGGGGGGAGCGAGCAGTACTTC. The chain employs TRBV6-4 and TRBJ2-7, with 7 bases aligning to TRBD2. Trimming took 0 bases from V and 6 from J; bases not matched to a gene: 8. From germline, CDR1 is MRHNA and CDR2 SNTAGT. The CDR3 runs 15 residues.

The chain uses TRBV6-2 or TRBV6-3 and TRBJ2-5, with TRBD2 matching over 12 bases. The CDR3 has 19 residues. J gave up 2 bases and V 6 bases, and 16 bases lay outside the gene matches. CDR1 MNHEY and CDR2 SVGEGT come from the germline V gene. CDR3 nucleotide sequence: TGTGCCAGCAGCTACACCCTCGGACTAGCGGGAATCTGGCAAGAGACCCAGTACTTC. It specifies CASSYTLGLAGIWQETQYF.

Comment on this clonotype: Because the CDR3 is missing its conserved closing phenylalanine or tryptophan, this is likely a read error. Because the CDR3's place on the DNA is in doubt, the DNA is left out and the CDR3 is given as listed by TCRdb. The rearrangement joins TRBV6-5 to TRBJ2-2; the table's D call, TRBD1, was not checked against the DNA. The CDR3 comprises 14 residues, both ends counted. The germline gives CDR1 MNHEY, CDR2 SVGAGI. The CDR3 protein is CASRGGKDKGERGG.

The CDR3 DNA sequence: TGTGCCAGCAGTGGAACTATCGAGAACACTGAAGCTTTCTTT. It codes for CASSGTIENTEAFF. The rearrangement links TRBV6-1 to TRBJ1-1; D gene uncertain. V lost 4 bases, J lost 1 base, and 10 bases lay in between. The CDR3 spans 14 residues. The germline gives CDR1 MNHNS, CDR2 SASEGT.

This clonotype has a single count. In this CDR3 the conserved last residue, phenylalanine or tryptophan, is missing, so a read error is likely. No DNA is shown, since the ends of the CDR3 on it are uncertain; the CDR3 is the one TCRdb lists. The chain uses TRBV20-1 and TRBJ2-7; TRBD2, the table's D call, was not compared with the DNA. The CDR3 region is 16 residues in length, termini included. CDR1 is DFQATT, CDR2 SNEGSKA, per germline (reference sequence). The CDR3 loop is CSAGGLSRLFSYEKEG.

Regarding this clonotype: The conserved phenylalanine or tryptophan is not found at the CDR3 terminus, so this likely reflects a read error. Because the CDR3's place on the DNA is in doubt, the DNA is left out and the CDR3 is given as listed by TCRdb. The chain links TRBV4-2 to TRBJ2-7; TRBD2, as called in the table, went unchecked against the DNA. CDR1 LGHNA and CDR2 YNFKEQ come from the germline V gene. The CDR3 comprises 15 residues, both ends counted. The CDR3 sequence is CASSQEEGEGEEKEG.

Concerning this clonotype: Since the CDR3 does not end with the conserved phenylalanine or tryptophan, this likely comes from a read error. Because the CDR3's place on the DNA is in doubt, the DNA is left out and the CDR3 is given as listed by TCRdb. The chain carries TRBV20-1 and TRBJ2-7; the D call in the table, TRBD2, was not verified against the DNA. Germline V gene data show CDR1 as DFQATT and CDR2 as SNEGSKA (reference sequence). Both ends counted, the CDR3 spans 16 residues. The CDR3 sequence is CSARDHRSGEVGEEEG.

V and J are TRBV20-1 and TRBJ2-1, with a tentative D call TRBD2 (5 bases). V was shortened by 1 base and J by 9 bases, with 13 bases between the two germline ends. This CDR3 contains 13 residues. The V gene's germline CDR1 is DFQATT and CDR2 SNEGSKA (reference sequence). CDR3 sequence: CSARGLDYGEQFF. DNA of the CDR3: TGCAGTGCTAGAGGGCTAGACTACGGTGAGCAGTTCTTC.

On this clonotype itself: Since the CDR3 does not end with the conserved phenylalanine or tryptophan, this likely comes from a read error. It is unclear where the CDR3 begins or ends on the DNA, so no DNA is shown, and the CDR3 is as TCRdb lists it. The CDR3 is CASSDSSDTGERGG. The chain employs TRBV6-4 and TRBJ2-2; the table's D call, TRBD1, was not checked against the DNA. CDR1 is MRHNA and CDR2 is SNTAGT in the germline V gene. The CDR3 has 14 amino acids, counting both end residues.

This clonotype was counted a few times. No conserved phenylalanine or tryptophan ends this CDR3, so it is likely a read error. The limits of the CDR3 on the DNA are not certain, so only TCRdb's listed CDR3 is given. The chain links TRBV4-2 to TRBJ2-5; the listed D gene, TRBD1, was not tested against the DNA. The CDR3 sequence runs 9 residues, both termini included. CDR1 is LGHNA and CDR2 is YNFKEQ in the germline V gene. The CDR3: CASSQERGS.

The table lists this clonotype with a few counts. CDR3 DNA: TGCAGTGTCAACCCCCGGGACGGCTACAATGAGCAGTTCTTC. Translated, it gives CSVNPRDGYNEQFF. V gene TRBV20-1 combines with J gene TRBJ2-1; D tentatively fits TRBD1 or TRBD2 (5 bases each). Germline loops: CDR1 DFQATT, CDR2 SNEGSKA (reference sequence). Trimming left V 7 bases short and J 3 bases short, with 16 bases between. The CDR3 is 14 amino acids.

V gene TRBV4-2 combines with J gene TRBJ2-6, with D perhaps matching TRBD2 (6 bases). The CDR3 runs 16 residues. V was clipped by 0 bases and J by 4 bases, with 10 bases between them. Germline CDR1 and CDR2: LGHNA and YNFKEQ. CDR3 DNA: TGTGCCAGCAGCCAAGAGGAGGGTTCGGGGGCCAACGTCCTGACTTTC. This sequence encodes CASSQEEGSGANVLTF.

This clonotype was counted many times. This sequence joins TRBV4-2 and TRBJ1-6; D not resolved. The CDR3 extends over 15 amino acids. Trimming removed 0 bases from V and 9 bases from J, with 12 bases in between. Germline V lookup: CDR1 LGHNA, CDR2 YNFKEQ. The CDR3 loop reads CASSQDEGSGSPLHF. CDR3 in DNA: TGTGCCAGCAGCCAAGATGAGGGTAGCGGTTCACCCCTCCACTTT.

V usage is TRBV28 and J usage is TRBJ1-1; 7 nucleotides align to TRBD1. CDR1 is MDHEN, CDR2 SYDVKM, per germline. Trimming took 6 bases from V and 4 from J; bases not matched to a gene: 8. The CDR3 runs to 14 residues. This CDR3 reads CASSPQGVSTEAFF. CDR3 nucleotides: TGTGCCAGCAGCCCCCAGGGGGTCAGCACTGAAGCTTTCTTT.

By its share, this clonotype is medium-sized. This chain links TRBV6-2 or TRBV6-3 with TRBJ1-6; no firm D call. Trimming left V 6 bases short and J 7 bases short, with 13 bases between. CDR3 length: 14 amino acids. The V gene's germline CDR1 is MNHEY and CDR2 SVGEGT. The CDR3 bases are TGTGCCAGCAGCGCGGACGGCGAAAATTCACCCCTCCACTTT. It is translated as CASSADGENSPLHF.

The rearrangement links TRBV20-1 to TRBJ1-2; D is perhaps TRBD1 (5 bases). V was shortened by 6 bases and J by 4 bases, with 30 bases between the two germline ends. Germline values: CDR1 DFQATT, CDR2 SNEGSKA (reference sequence). The CDR3 contains 18 residues. CDR3 residues: CSAPDRMYKGGETYGYTF. CDR3 DNA: TGCAGTGCACCCGATCGAATGTATAAGGGAGGGGAGACCTATGGCTACACCTTC.

In this sample, this clonotype turned up many times. The gene calls are TRBV30 and TRBJ2-2; perhaps TRBD1 as D (6 bases). CDR1 and CDR2 from the germline V gene are GTSNPN and SVGIG (reference sequence). The CDR3 totals 16 residues. V was trimmed by 2 bases and J by 1 base, leaving 14 bases between them. CDR3 residues: CAWSFTRGQNTGELFF. CDR3 DNA: TGTGCCTGGAGTTTCACGAGGGGACAGAACACCGGGGAGCTGTTTTTT.

By proportion, this clonotype is large (0.1 to 1%). The chain employs TRBV4-3 and TRBJ2-7, with D unresolved. The CDR3 consists of 16 residues. V was cut by 2 bases and J by 0 bases, with 14 bases left in between. Germline V gives CDR1 LGHNA, CDR2 YSLEER. The CDR3 DNA sequence: TGCGCCAGCAGCCAATTGATCGGCGAGATCTCCTACGAGCAGTACTTC. It is translated as CASSQLIGEISYEQYF.

A note on this clonotype: Mismatch with germline at one junction end may stem from a read error. The CDR3 coding sequence is TGTGCCAGCAGTGCGGGACTAGTCCCAGATACGCAGTATTTT. Amino acid sequence: CASSAGLVPDTQYF. The rearrangement links TRBV10-3 to TRBJ2-3; 8 nucleotides line up with TRBD2. Germline CDR1 ENHRY, CDR2 SYGVKD. The CDR3 spans 14 residues.

As for this clonotype: The conserved phenylalanine or tryptophan normally closing the CDR3 is absent here, so this likely arose from a read error. It is unclear where the CDR3 begins or ends on the DNA, so no DNA is shown, and the CDR3 is as TCRdb lists it. The genes are TRBV20-1 and TRBJ2-7; the D segment call TRBD1 is taken from the table without a DNA check. The CDR3 length is 16 residues, termini included. Germline V CDR1 and CDR2: DFQATT, SNEGSKA (reference sequence). The chain's CDR3 is CSARDHRSGDGGEKEG.

Concerning this clonotype: Given a much more abundant clone one base away, this may be a read error. The genes are TRBV20-1 and TRBJ2-1; possibly TRBD2 for D (5 bases). The CDR3 is 14 residues long. CDR1 DFQATT and CDR2 SNEGSKA come from the germline V gene (reference sequence). V lost 6 bases and J 3 bases, leaving 15 bases between the germline ends. The CDR3 reads CSAWSGTDYNEQFF. As DNA, the CDR3 is TGCAGTGCCTGGTCGGGAACTGACTACAATGAGCAGTTCTTC.

This rearrangement joins TRBV4-2 to TRBJ2-7; 7 nucleotides align to TRBD2. V shed 3 bases, J shed 2 bases, and the junction held 13 bases outside the gene matches. Germline V gives CDR1 LGHNA, CDR2 YNFKEQ. The CDR3 has 17 residues. The CDR3 coding sequence is TGTGCCAGCAGCCAGGAGAGGGGTAGCGGGCCTCCCTACGAGCAGTACTTC. It yields the protein CASSQERGSGPPYEQYF.

This clonotype ranks as medium-sized. The chain combines TRBV3-1 with TRBJ2-3, with D possibly matching TRBD2 (6 bases). The germline CDR1 and CDR2 sequences are LGHDT and YNNKEL (reference sequence). This CDR3 contains 15 residues. V lost 4 bases and J lost 4, with 15 bases in between. CDR3 bases: TGTGCCAGCAGCCCCCTGGGGGAGGTATCAGATACGCAGTATTTT. Translating it yields CASSPLGEVSDTQYF.

In this sample, this clonotype turned up many times. The rearrangement links TRBV6-1 to TRBJ2-1; 11 positions agree with TRBD2. V shed 1 base, J shed 7 bases, and the junction held 3 bases outside the gene matches. The CDR3 is made up of 15 amino acids. The germline gives CDR1 MNHNS, CDR2 SASEGT. CDR3 DNA: TGTGCCAGCAGTGAAGAGCTAGCGGGGGGTAATGAGCAGTTCTTC. Protein product: CASSEELAGGNEQFF.

By sample fraction, this clonotype is medium-sized (0.01 to 0.1%). The genes are TRBV21-1 and TRBJ2-2; TRBD1, the table's D call, lacks a check against the DNA. TRBV21-1 is given as a pseudogene. CDR3 size: 17 residues. Here the CDR3 reads CASSKGETGPGTGELFF. The CDR3 DNA reads TGTGCCAGCAGCAAAGGCGAGACAGGACCGGGGACCGGGGAGCTGTTTTTT.

V usage is TRBV5-1 and J usage is TRBJ2-7, with D possibly matching TRBD2 (5 bases). Trimming took 4 bases from V and 0 from J, leaving 17 bases between them. CDR1 SGHRS and CDR2 YFSETQ come from the germline V gene. The CDR3 loop spans 16 amino acids. The CDR3 DNA sequence: TGCGCCAGCAGCGAACAACCCACTAGTAGCTCCTACGAGCAGTACTTC. This encodes CASSEQPTSSSYEQYF.

The rearrangement joins TRBV20-1 to TRBJ2-5, with D possibly being TRBD2 (5 bases). V dropped 5 bases and J dropped 2 bases, with 15 bases sitting between them. The CDR3 contains 14 residues. CDR1 is DFQATT, CDR2 SNEGSKA, per germline (reference sequence). CDR3 protein: CSARLSGGQETQYF. The CDR3 DNA reads TGCAGTGCTCGTCTCTCCGGAGGTCAAGAGACCCAGTACTTC.